This entry is about one T cell receptor (beta chain). Antigen unknown. Measured with immunoSEQ multiplex PCR; TCRdb has only the in-frame clones, and not every one. The sample lists 150,000 to 170,000 clones, about 87% occurring once. Germline loops: CDR1 LGHDT, CDR2 YNNKEL (reference sequence). The CDR3 runs to 15 residues. V lost 4 bases to trimming and J lost 0 bases; unmatched junction nucleotides: 3. This entry is derived from a study of T cell responses to AZD1222 COVID-19 vaccine. As for the study in general: Pooling was applied to second doses at about 4 or about 12 weeks.

Whole-study results and caveats: Spike-specific TCR breadth and depth rose after two AZD1222 doses. The sample set comprised mostly white British donors with more females, and clonal diversity was possibly underestimated.

The sample here was peripheral blood, taken on day 0 of AZD1222 vaccination. This clonotype was sampled from an adult in good health. The rearrangement uses TRBV3-1 (or the pseudogene TRBV3-2) and TRBJ1-3; 7 nucleotides agree with TRBD1. CDR3 loop: CASSRRTGSGNTIYF. CDR3 bases: TGTGCCAGCAGCCGACGGACAGGCTCTGGAAACACCATATATTTT.